The rows below give T cell receptor beta chains drawn from one sample of a study of cytomegalovirus exposure and HLA in healthy donors. Sequencing used immunoSEQ multiplex PCR; TCRdb keeps in-frame clones, though not all of them. This table holds approximately 190,000 clones, 75% to 85% found once. The sequencing input was PBMCs. Source of these receptors: a woman between 25 and 40 years old in good health and CMV-seropositive. The CDR3 runs from the conserved cysteine through the conserved F or W. D genes are given only for firm matches. Expanded clones get a size class; other rows say once, few or many, or leave the size out.

J,size,D,V,DNA,CDR3
TRBJ2-4,few,NA,TRBV29-1,TGCAGCGGAGATCACAGGGCAGCCAAAAACATTCAGTACTTC,CSGDHRAAKNIQYF
TRBJ1-5,NA,TRBD1,TRBV2,TGTGCCAGCAGTGAAGTGGGACAGGGGCCCAATCAGCCCCAGCATTTT,CASSEVGQGPNQPQHF
TRBJ2-7,NA,NA,TRBV30,TGTGCCTGCGGGAGCTCCTACGAGCAGTACTTC,CACGSSYEQYF
TRBJ2-2,once,NA,TRBV7-9,TGTTCCAGCAGCCGCCCTCGGGGCGGGGACACCGGGGAGCTGTTTTTT,CSSSRPRGGDTGELFF
TRBJ1-6,NA,NA,TRBV11-2,TGTGCCAGCAGCATAGGAGGTTCACCCCTCCACTTT,CASSIGGSPLHF
TRBJ1-2,NA,TRBD1,TRBV19,TGTGCCAGTAGTCTGACAGGGGGCTTATATGGCTACACCTTC,CASSLTGGLYGYTF
TRBJ2-7,few,TRBD2,TRBV28,TGTGCCAGCAGAACGACTAGCAGCTCCTACGAGCAGTACTTC,CASRTTSSSYEQYF
TRBJ1-4,few,NA,TRBV27,TGTGCCAGCAGAACCTTAGGCATCGGAGGGGAGACAACTAATGAAAAACTGTTTTTT,CASRTLGIGGETTNEKLFF
TRBJ2-7,NA,NA,TRBV7-2,TGTGCCAGCAGCCCCGACTATTTCTACGAGCAGTACTTC,CASSPDYFYEQYF
TRBJ2-5,few,NA,TRBV4-2,TGTGCCAGCAGCCAAGCCAGAAGAGAGACCCAGTACTTC,CASSQARRETQYF
TRBJ2-1,few,TRBD2,TRBV4-1,TGCGCCAGCAGCCAAGATATAGAGCAAGCGGGAGAATTCTACAATGAGCAGTTCTTC,CASSQDIEQAGEFYNEQFF
TRBJ2-3,NA,TRBD2,TRBV7-2,TGTGCCAGCAGCTTAAGGGGCGCGGGAGTCGCCACAGATACGCAGTATTTT,CASSLRGAGVATDTQYF
TRBJ2-1,NA,NA,TRBV19,TGTGCCAGTAGTACCCCCTGGCAGGGAGGATACAATGAGCAGTTCTTC,CASSTPWQGGYNEQFF
TRBJ2-7,once,NA,TRBV5-4,TGTGCCAGCAGCTTGGAGGGAGTAGGAAGGGAGCAGTACTTC,CASSLEGVGREQYF
TRBJ2-5,NA,NA,TRBV6-5,TGTGCCAGCAGTTACTCGAGGGCCGAGACCCAGTACTTC,CASSYSRAETQYF
TRBJ2-3,once,NA,TRBV6-7,TGTGCCAGCACCGGACAGCAAGATACGCAGTATTTT,CASTGQQDTQYF
TRBJ1-5,few,TRBD1,TRBV28,TGTGCCAGCGGCACCATCCGGACAGGGAACCAGCCCCAGCATTTT,CASGTIRTGNQPQHF
TRBJ2-1,NA,TRBD2,TRBV7-3,TGTGCCAGCAGCTTTGAACTAGCGGGTTACAATGAGCAGTTCTTC,CASSFELAGYNEQFF
TRBJ1-1,NA,TRBD1,TRBV29-1,TGCAGCGCGACAGGGAGGCGGAACACTGAAGCTTTCTTT,CSATGRRNTEAFF
TRBJ2-7,once,NA,TRBV11-2,TGTGCCAGCAGCCTCACTGGGGACATTACCTACGAGCAGTACTTC,CASSLTGDITYEQYF
TRBJ1-1,NA,TRBD1,TRBV6-1,TGTGCCAGCAACTTAGACAGGGGCGCCGAAGCTTTCTTT,CASNLDRGAEAFF
TRBJ2-2,NA,NA,TRBV19,TGTGCCAGTAGTATAGGACTAGGGGTCACCGGGGAGCTGTTTTTT,CASSIGLGVTGELFF
TRBJ1-1,once,TRBD1,TRBV11-2,TGTGCCAGCAGCTTAGTCAGGGGGCCTCGATTGGTTTTCTTT,CASSLVRGPRLVFF
TRBJ1-4,NA,NA,TRBV7-2,TGTGCCAGCAGCTTAGAGGGGGATGAAAAACTGTTTTTT,CASSLEGDEKLFF
TRBJ2-3,NA,TRBD2,TRBV5-1,TGCGCCAGCAGTTCGCTAGCGGGGCCCCCAGATACGCAGTATTTT,CASSSLAGPPDTQYF
TRBJ1-4,NA,NA,TRBV29-1,TGCAGCGGCCTAGACAGCGATAATGAAAAACTGTTTTTT,CSGLDSDNEKLFF
TRBJ1-5,NA,TRBD1,TRBV28,TGTGCCAGCAGTACTGGGACAGGGCGAGATCAGCCCCAGCATTTT,CASSTGTGRDQPQHF
TRBJ1-5,once,NA,TRBV6-5,TGTGCCAGCAGTTATCGGAGCAATCAGCCCCAGCATTTT,CASSYRSNQPQHF
TRBJ2-7,NA,TRBD1,TRBV4-3,TGCGCCAGCAGCCAAGCCCCAACAGGGGGTCGAAACTACGAGCAGTACTTC,CASSQAPTGGRNYEQYF
TRBJ2-3,NA,TRBD2,TRBV30,TGTGCCTGGAGTGTACTTCAGGGACTAGCGGGCCTCTTCCCTCCAGATACGCAGTATTTT,CAWSVLQGLAGLFPPDTQYF
TRBJ2-7,once,TRBD2,TRBV5-6,TGTGCCAGCAGCCTTGGACTAGCGGGAGACCGCGAGCAGTACTTC,CASSLGLAGDREQYF
TRBJ1-1,once,TRBD1,TRBV6-5,TGTGCCAGCAGTTCCCTGACAGGGGGCCTTCTTGAAGCTTTCTTT,CASSSLTGGLLEAFF
TRBJ1-2,NA,TRBD1,TRBV11-2,TGTGCCAGCAGCTTACGACAGGGGTATGGCTACACCTTC,CASSLRQGYGYTF
TRBJ2-7,NA,NA,TRBV6-1,TGTGCCAGCAAAGAGGGACGGGAGATCGACGAGCAGTACTTC,CASKEGREIDEQYF
TRBJ2-2,NA,TRBD2,TRBV7-9,TGTGCCAGCAGCTCCCGGGGGGGAGGCGCGAACACCGGGGAGCTGTTTTTT,CASSSRGGGANTGELFF
TRBJ2-1,NA,NA,TRBV4-1,TGCGCCAGCAGCCAACCTATCACGTCCCGGGACACCCCCTACAATGAGCAGTTCTTC,CASSQPITSRDTPYNEQFF
TRBJ1-4,few,NA,TRBV14,TGTGCCAGCAGCCAAGATCTGTCCGCTAATGAAAAACTGTTTTTT,CASSQDLSANEKLFF
TRBJ2-1,few,NA,TRBV4-1,TGCGCCAGCAGCCAAGTGAGGGAAACTGGGGAGCAGTTCTTC,CASSQVRETGEQFF
TRBJ1-1,NA,TRBD1,TRBV28,TGTGCCAGCAGTTCTCTGGACAGGCTGAACACTGAAGCTTTCTTT,CASSSLDRLNTEAFF
TRBJ1-1,once,NA,TRBV21-1,TGTGCCAGCAGCAAAGACGACCGAAGGGGGCCCAGGAACACTGAAGCTTTCTTT,CASSKDDRRGPRNTEAFF
TRBJ2-5,NA,NA,TRBV2,TGTGCCAGCAGTGAAGGTCGGGGTTCGGAGACCCAGTACTTC,CASSEGRGSETQYF
TRBJ2-3,once,NA,TRBV19,TGTGCCAGTAGTATCGGTTTCACAGATACGCAGTATTTT,CASSIGFTDTQYF